This T cell receptor (beta chain) was sequenced for a study of blood T cell repertoires in COVID-19. Study-level background: There were acute and convalescent COVID-19 samples, and they came from the United States, Italy and Spain. The analysed material was cDNA or gDNA that came from T cells, B-cell-depleted T cells, or PBMCs.

Only in-frame clones appear in the TCRdb table, and some are missing; sequencing was by immunoSEQ multiplex PCR. This sample has under 200,000 clones, with over 80% found just once. The CDR3 contains 15 residues. The V segment lost 4 bases and the J segment 4 bases; nucleotides outside the gene matches: 6. The germline V gene has CDR1 SGDLS and CDR2 YYNGEE. Material: peripheral blood. This clonotype originated in an older woman with acute or convalescent COVID-19. The rearrangement uses TRBV9 and TRBJ1-4; TRBD1 matches at 8 bases. In DNA form, the CDR3 reads TGTGCCAGCAGCCCGGGACAGGCCTTTAATGAAAAACTGTTTTTT. This codes for CASSPGQAFNEKLFF.